This T cell receptor beta chain was recovered during a study of blood T cell repertoires in COVID-19. The germline V gene encodes CDR1 LNHDA and CDR2 SQIVND (reference sequence). This CDR3 has 13 residues. Germline trimming cut 10 bases from V and 7 bases from J; bases unmatched to any gene: 9. Repertoires were generated with immunoSEQ multiplex PCR, while TCRdb's copy carries only in-frame clones and drops some. Of 70,000 to 85,000 clones in the sample, around 82% were seen once. The chain has TRBV19 and TRBJ2-1, with 8 bases matching TRBD1. This TCR was sampled from a human donor in a cohort sampled during active COVID-19. The sequenced material came from peripheral blood. The CDR3: CATSQGAPNEQFF. CDR3 DNA sequence: TGTGCCACCTCGCAGGGGGCGCCTAATGAGCAGTTCTTC.